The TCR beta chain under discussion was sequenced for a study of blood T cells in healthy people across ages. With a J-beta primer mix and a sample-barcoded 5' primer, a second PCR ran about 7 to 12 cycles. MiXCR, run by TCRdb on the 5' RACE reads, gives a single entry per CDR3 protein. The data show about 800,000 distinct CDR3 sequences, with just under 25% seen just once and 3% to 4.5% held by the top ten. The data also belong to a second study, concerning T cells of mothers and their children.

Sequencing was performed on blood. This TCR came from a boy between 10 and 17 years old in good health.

The CDR3: CASSLMGDSSTDTQYF. CDR3 DNA: TGTGCCAGCAGCTTAATGGGGGACAGTAGCACAGATACGCAGTATTTT. This chain uses TRBV7-2 with TRBJ2-3; TRBD1 matches at 7 bases. The CDR3 has 16 amino acids. The junction had 5 bases not matched to a gene; V was cut back by 2 bases and J by 0 bases. Germline V gives CDR1 SGHTA, CDR2 FQGNSA.